This is a list of T cell receptor beta chains from one sample in a study of cytomegalovirus exposure and HLA in healthy donors. Generated by immunoSEQ multiplex PCR, the TCRdb table keeps only in-frame clones and is missing some. The table lists 110,000 to 150,000 clones, about 94% of them singletons. Sequenced input: PBMCs. The receptor set was obtained from a young man in good health and CMV-seropositive. The CDR3 runs from the conserved cysteine through the conserved F or W. The order of the fields is J gene, V gene, CDR3 length, CDR3 protein.

J: TRBJ1-6; V: TRBV2; length: 13; CDR3: CASWTGENSPLHF
J: TRBJ2-3; V: TRBV5-8; length: 15; CDR3: CASSLEQVATDTQYF
J: TRBJ2-7; V: TRBV28; length: 13; CDR3: CASSLPNRNEQYF
J: TRBJ2-7; V: TRBV2; length: 14; CDR3: CASSEEAGGGEQYF
J: TRBJ1-6; V: TRBV30; length: 14; CDR3: CAWSGDSVNSPLHF
J: TRBJ1-1; V: TRBV7-9; length: 15; CDR3: CASSSSDRGSTEAFF
J: TRBJ1-5; V: TRBV27; length: 13; CDR3: CASRMDRYQPQHF
J: TRBJ2-7; V: TRBV7-9; length: 16; CDR3: CASSARTSGNSYEQYF
J: TRBJ2-2; V: TRBV5-1; length: 15; CDR3: CASSQTMRSTGELFF
J: TRBJ2-3; V: TRBV28; length: 15; CDR3: CASSLSGGGTDTQYF
J: TRBJ2-7; V: TRBV6-6; length: 13; CDR3: CASSSGGFGEQYF
J: TRBJ1-2; V: TRBV5-4; length: 12; CDR3: CASSLNRVGYTF
J: TRBJ1-6; V: TRBV28; length: 15; CDR3: CASSLTVSYNSPLHF
J: TRBJ1-5; V: TRBV7-3; length: 13; CDR3: CASSRDRGQPQHF
J: TRBJ2-3; V: TRBV10-3; length: 14; CDR3: CATYSGRVTDTQYF
J: TRBJ2-7; V: TRBV9; length: 13; CDR3: CASSGGQGYEQYF
J: TRBJ2-1; V: TRBV15; length: 11; CDR3: CATSSYNEQFF
J: TRBJ1-6; V: TRBV29-1; length: 13; CDR3: CSVGEAGQSPLHF
J: TRBJ1-5; V: TRBV23-1; length: 16; CDR3: CASSQSMGGSNQPQHF
J: TRBJ2-3; V: TRBV4-1; length: 13; CDR3: CASSQGVRGGQYF
J: TRBJ2-3; V: TRBV27; length: 16; CDR3: CASSHISGIGTDTQYF
J: TRBJ1-3; V: TRBV7-2; length: 15; CDR3: CASSSDRASGNTIYF
J: TRBJ2-3; V: TRBV2; length: 16; CDR3: CASSPITGQVTDTQYF